This entry concerns a single T cell receptor (beta chain). Its antigen is unknown. Antigen-specific CD4+ T cells were expanded (with viral peptide pools) by the ViraFEST assay ahead of sequencing. At the end of 9 to 11 days of culture, CD4+ T cells were isolated. Participants each got two BNT162b2 or mRNA-1273 vaccine doses. This CDR3 region has 11 residues. V shed 2 bases and J shed 6 bases, with 3 bases lying between them. The data derive from a study of vaccination effects on CD4 cells after COVID-19. TCRdb's table, derived via immunoSEQ multiplex PCR, lists solely in-frame clones and lacks some. The sample carries approximately 30,000 clones, about four fifths recorded once.

Sequences were derived from CD4+ T cells from PBMCs cultured with HCoV-NL63 spike peptides, sampled after COVID-19 vaccination. The origin of this receptor is a human donor who received a COVID-19 vaccine. Some clones in this sample may be carry-over from other donors' samples. This chain connects TRBV12-3 or TRBV12-4 to TRBJ2-3, with no clear D. DNA for the CDR3: TGTGCCAGCAGTTTAACGGATACGCAGTATTTT. Amino acids: CASSLTDTQYF.